The 23 T cell receptor beta chains listed next were all sequenced from one sample in a study of identical twins. TCRdb analysed the 5' RACE reads with MiXCR anew, one entry per CDR3 protein. The table includes approximately 1.8 million distinct CDR3 sequences, less than 35% detected once. Sample: cord blood. The receptors were sampled from a newborn girl in good health.

The chain joins TRBV7-2 to TRBJ2-3, with 7 bases fitting TRBD1. Germline CDR1 is SGHTA and CDR2 is FQGNSA. The J segment lost 5 bases and the V segment lost 5 bases, leaving 13 bases of the junction unmatched. The CDR3 length is 16 residues. CDR3 amino acids: CASSVSRVTGRDTQYF. CDR3 in DNA: TGTGCCAGCAGCGTCTCACGGGTGACAGGGAGAGATACGCAGTATTTT.

This clonotype was seen more than once but under ten times. This chain joins TRBV4-2 and TRBJ2-7, with TRBD2 identical over 7 bases. Germline lookup yields CDR1 LGHNA and CDR2 YNFKEQ. The ends lost 0 bases at V and 11 bases at J; junction bases unmatched: 10. This CDR3 contains 14 residues. In nucleotides, the CDR3 is TGTGCCAGCAGCCAAGATCACCGGGGGAGGGTGAAGTACTTC. Protein product: CASSQDHRGRVKYF.

V gene TRBV5-1 combines with J gene TRBJ1-1, with 7 bases that match TRBD1. Trimming took 2 bases from V and 3 from J; bases not matched to a gene: 7. Per germline, CDR1 SGHRS and CDR2 YFSETQ. CDR3 length: 15 residues. In nucleotides, the CDR3 is TGCGCCAGCAGCTTTGGCCCCGGGACAGACACTGAAGCTTTCTTT. This sequence encodes CASSFGPGTDTEAFF.

The rearrangement joins TRBV2 to TRBJ2-5; D is ambiguous. Gene TRBJ2-7 matches the end of the DNA better, so the J call may be wrong. The germline V gene has CDR1 SNHLY and CDR2 FYNNEI. CDR3 length: 15 amino acids. CDR3 in amino acids: CASSEAQGSPHEQYF. CDR3 coding DNA: TGTGCCAGCAGTGAAGCGCAAGGGTCTCCCCACGAGCAGTACTTC.

This clonotype showed up just a few times. The rearrangement uses TRBV25-1 and TRBJ2-1; 10 bases match TRBD2. The CDR3 covers 15 residues. V trimming: 3 bases; J trimming: 10 bases; junction bases outside the gene matches: 9. Germline V gene lookup returns CDR1 MGHDK and CDR2 SYGVNS. The CDR3 loop is CASSDPLAGVSEQFF. DNA for the CDR3: TGTGCCAGCAGTGATCCCCTAGCGGGAGTTAGCGAGCAGTTCTTC.

This clonotype was seen a handful of times. CDR3 sequence reads: CASLGAPYNEQFF. The CDR3 coding sequence is TGTGCCAGCCTCGGGGCCCCTTACAATGAGCAGTTCTTC. The gene calls are TRBV6-2 or TRBV6-3 and TRBJ2-1; D possibly matches TRBD1 or TRBD2 (5 bases each). Germline CDR1 reads MNHEY; CDR2 reads SVGEGT. This CDR3 has 13 amino acids. Trimming pared 8 bases from V and 4 bases from J, leaving 12 bases between.

This sequence joins TRBV11-2 and TRBJ2-5, with 12 bases aligning to TRBD2. Germline CDR1 reads SGHAT; CDR2 reads FQNNGV. The CDR3 spans 17 residues. The V gene end was trimmed by 4 bases and the J gene end by 1 base; junction bases not matched to a gene: 7. Here the CDR3 reads CASSSWTSGTPQETQYF. CDR3 coding DNA: TGTGCCAGCAGCTCGTGGACTAGCGGGACGCCCCAAGAGACCCAGTACTTC.

This clonotype was seen a few times. The rearrangement links TRBV14 to TRBJ2-1, with D possibly TRBD1 on 6 matching bases. The germline V and J ends were trimmed by 2 bases and 4 bases, with 15 bases remaining between them. The V gene's germline CDR1 is SGHDN and CDR2 FVKESK. The CDR3 length is 16 residues. CDR3 coding DNA: TGTGCCAGCAGCCAAAGCCTGGGACACCTTTACAATGAGCAGTTCTTC. Protein sequence: CASSQSLGHLYNEQFF. The whole variable domain, remainder taken from reference TRBV14 and TRBJ2-1, is EAGVTQFPSHSVIEKGQTVTLRCDPISGHDNLYWYRRVMGKEIKFLLHFVKESKQDESGMPNNRFLAERTGGTYSTLKVQPAELEDSGVYFCASSQSLGHLYNEQFFGPGTRLTVL.

This clonotype was observed a handful of times. The rearrangement uses TRBV7-6 and TRBJ1-1; the D gene is possibly TRBD1 (5 bases). Germline V gene lookup returns CDR1 SGHVS and CDR2 FNYEAQ. The CDR3 runs 16 residues. Trimming removed 5 bases at V and 0 bases at J, with 16 bases between. This CDR3 is CASSPLAQGMNTEAFF. CDR3 nucleotide sequence: TGTGCCAGCAGCCCCCTGGCTCAGGGAATGAACACTGAAGCTTTCTTT.

This clonotype appeared a few times. CDR3 protein: CSARDGASGKNPPRTQYF. In nucleotides, the CDR3 is TGCAGTGCTAGAGATGGGGCTAGCGGGAAAAATCCTCCCAGGACCCAGTACTTC. The chain combines TRBV20-1 with TRBJ2-7, with TRBD2 matching over 9 bases. The J call may be wrong; the DNA end is better matched by TRBJ2-5. The germline V gene encodes CDR1 DFQATT and CDR2 SNEGSKA (reference sequence). The length of the CDR3 is 18 residues.

The sample holds a few counts of this clonotype. The DNA for the CDR3 is TGTGCCAGCAGTTTAGCGAGGAGCGGGAGGGCGAATGAGCAGTTCTTC. Encoded protein: CASSLARSGRANEQFF. J is TRBJ2-1 and V is TRBV5-4; 10 bases agree with TRBD2. This CDR3 has 16 residues. Trimming took 5 bases from V and 7 from J; bases not matched to a gene: 12. Per the germline V gene, CDR1 is SGHNT and CDR2 is YYREEE (reference sequence).

This clonotype was counted between two and nine times. The genes are TRBV5-1 and TRBJ2-1, with 10 bases identical to TRBD2. J lost 0 bases, V lost 1 base, and 4 bases had no gene match. The CDR3 is made up of 17 amino acids. Germline V CDR1 and CDR2: SGHRS, YFSETQ. CDR3 DNA sequence: TGCGCCAGCAGCTTGTTTGCTAGCGGGAGCTCCTACAATGAGCAGTTCTTC. Protein product: CASSLFASGSSYNEQFF.

This sequence joins TRBV9 and TRBJ2-3, with 8 nucleotides matching TRBD2. Looked up from germline, CDR1 is SGDLS and CDR2 is YYNGEE. The V and J ends lost 0 bases and 2 bases, in that order; junction bases with no gene match: 5. The CDR3 runs to 16 residues. The CDR3 protein is CASSVVGTRATDTQYF. The CDR3 DNA is TGTGCCAGCAGCGTAGTGGGGACTAGAGCCACAGATACGCAGTATTTT.

J is TRBJ1-2 and V is TRBV20-1, with 7 positions matching TRBD1. This CDR3 spans 13 amino acids. The junction had 10 bases not matched to a gene; V was cut back by 7 bases and J by 5 bases. Looked up from germline, CDR1 is DFQATT and CDR2 is SNEGSKA (reference sequence). CDR3 nucleotide sequence: TGCAGTGTTACCAGGGGGTGGGGGTATGGCTACACCTTC. Protein sequence: CSVTRGWGYGYTF.

This clonotype was detected only a few times. The CDR3 protein is CASSLEVSTEAFF. CDR3 DNA sequence: TGTGCCAGCAGCTTAGAGGTCAGCACTGAAGCTTTCTTT. The rearrangement uses TRBV7-2 and TRBJ1-1; D is unresolved. Per germline, CDR1 SGHTA and CDR2 FQGNSA. This CDR3 region has 13 residues. V shed 1 base and J shed 4 bases, with 7 bases lying between them.

This clonotype turned up a few times. This chain uses TRBV6-6 with TRBJ1-6; D remains ambiguous. V was trimmed by 6 bases and J by 9 bases, leaving 15 bases between them. This CDR3 is built from 14 residues. Germline CDR1 is MNHNY and CDR2 is SVGAGI (reference sequence). As DNA, the CDR3 is TGTGCCAGCAGCTGGCAGCCGATGTTTTCACCCCTCCACTTT. It yields the protein CASSWQPMFSPLHF.

This clonotype was detected a few times. V gene TRBV28 combines with J gene TRBJ2-2; perhaps TRBD2 as D (7 bases). The length of the CDR3 is 12 residues. The germline gives CDR1 MDHEN, CDR2 SYDVKM. The DNA of the CDR3 is TGTGGCGTGGGGGGGCGAACCGGGGAGCTGTTTTTT. Amino acid sequence: CGVGGRTGELFF. The entire variable domain, with the rest obtained from reference TRBV28 and TRBJ2-2, is as follows: DVKVTQSSRYLVKRTGEKVFLECVQDMDHENMFWYRQDPGLGLRLIYFSYDVKMKEKGDIPEGYSVSREKKERFSLILESASTNQTSMYLCGVGGRTGELFFGEGSRLTVL.

The gene calls are TRBV20-1 and TRBJ2-1; D not certain. Trimming shortened V by 3 bases and J by 2 bases, and 11 bases separated the two germline ends. The CDR3 is 14 residues long. CDR1 is DFQATT, CDR2 SNEGSKA, per germline (reference sequence). CDR3 nucleotide sequence: TGCAGTGCTAGCCAACCTCCTCCCTACAATGAGCAGTTCTTC. It codes for CSASQPPPYNEQFF.

The sample holds a few counts of this clonotype. The V gene is TRBV7-2, the J gene TRBJ2-1, with 12 bases matching TRBD2. The CDR3 sequence is 17 residues long. J gave up 10 bases and V 2 bases, and 12 bases lay outside the gene matches. Germline V gene data show CDR1 as SGHTA and CDR2 as FQGNSA. The CDR3 DNA is TGTGCCAGCAGCTTAAGTACTAGCGGGAGGAGAGGTGAGGAGCAGTTCTTC. Translating gives CASSLSTSGRRGEEQFF.

This clonotype was seen a few times. The CDR3 spells CASRWGQARSGYTF. The CDR3 DNA follows: TGTGCCAGCAGATGGGGACAGGCGAGAAGTGGCTACACCTTC. The rearrangement uses TRBV2 and TRBJ1-2, with 8 bases identical to TRBD1. V lost 6 bases to trimming and J lost 7 bases; unmatched junction nucleotides: 10. This CDR3 is 14 amino acids long. The germline V gene has CDR1 SNHLY and CDR2 FYNNEI.

The chain joins TRBV2 to TRBJ2-7; 10 bases match TRBD1. After removal of 6 bases from V and 5 bases from J, the junction contained 7 bases not matched to a gene. Per germline, CDR1 SNHLY and CDR2 FYNNEI. The CDR3 sequence is 14 residues long. The DNA of the CDR3 is TGTGCCAGCAGCGTGGGACAGGGGATCGACGAGCAGTACTTC. Its protein is CASSVGQGIDEQYF.

The chain is built from TRBV20-1 and TRBJ1-4, with D maybe TRBD1 (5 bases). The germline gives CDR1 DFQATT, CDR2 SNEGSKA (reference sequence). V shed 5 bases and J shed 7 bases, with 8 bases lying between them. The CDR3 is 11 residues long. The CDR3 protein is CSAPRVEKLFF. For the CDR3, the DNA is TGCAGTGCTCCCAGGGTTGAAAAACTGTTTTTT.

This clonotype was seen a handful of times. The rearrangement joins TRBV6-5 to TRBJ2-7; D ambiguous. V was trimmed by 8 bases and J by 2 bases, leaving 10 bases between them. Germline CDR1 and CDR2: MNHEY and SVGAGI. The CDR3 runs 12 residues. CDR3: CASSWQPYEQYF. The DNA for the CDR3 is TGTGCCAGCTCATGGCAACCCTACGAGCAGTACTTC.